Following are 29 T cell receptor beta chains from one sample sequenced in a study of CD8 T cells in Susac syndrome. Random hexamers primed reverse transcription of about 0.45 to 1 ug RNA. TCRdb re-derived calls from the immunoSEQ multiplex PCR reads in MiXCR, one entry per CDR3 protein. Among about 160,000 distinct CDR3 sequences listed, around 96% were seen once. Input material: CD4+ T cells from PBMCs. These receptors all stem from a human donor with Susac syndrome.

J is TRBJ2-7 and V is TRBV29-1, with 11 bases identical to TRBD1. Germline CDR1 SQVTM, CDR2 ANQGSEA. The CDR3 sequence is 14 residues long. J lost 4 bases, V lost 2 bases, and 4 bases had no gene match. CDR3 region: CSVESGTGGYEQYF. The DNA of the CDR3 is TGCAGCGTTGAATCCGGGACAGGGGGATACGAGCAGTACTTC.

The chain is built from TRBV29-1 and TRBJ1-1; D gene unclear. The CDR3 extends over 11 amino acids. V was shortened by 5 bases and J by 2 bases, with 6 bases between the two germline ends. CDR1 SQVTM and CDR2 ANQGSEA come from the germline V gene. The CDR3 DNA reads TGCAGCGTTTCGGACAACACTGAAGCTTTCTTT. Translation gives CSVSDNTEAFF.

The CDR3 nucleotides are TGCGCCAGCAGCCCGGGACAGACCTATGGCTACACCTTC. Its translation is CASSPGQTYGYTF. The chain links TRBV5-1 to TRBJ1-2; TRBD1 aligns across 7 bases. V lost 4 bases and J lost 4; bases outside the gene matches: 4. CDR1 is SGHRS and CDR2 is YFSETQ in the germline V gene. CDR3 size: 13 residues. The full variable domain, with the rest looked up from reference TRBV5-1 and TRBJ1-2, is KAGVTQTPRYLIKTRGQQVTLSCSPISGHRSVSWYQQTPGQGLQFLFEYFSETQRNKGNFPGRFSGRQFSNSRSEMNVSTLELGDSALYLCASSPGQTYGYTFGSGTRLTVV.

The rearrangement links TRBV12-3 or TRBV12-4 to TRBJ1-1; no clear D gene. CDR3 length equals 13 residues. Trimming stripped 2 bases from V and 6 bases from J, with 10 bases between. The CDR3 loop reads CASSLSRSAEAFF. The DNA for the CDR3 is TGTGCCAGCAGTTTAAGTAGAAGCGCTGAAGCTTTCTTT.

This chain joins TRBV20-1 and TRBJ1-2; D is unclear. Germline CDR1 DFQATT, CDR2 SNEGSKA (reference sequence). The CDR3 totals 11 residues. V lost 1 base and J 7 bases, leaving 7 bases between the germline ends. DNA for the CDR3: TGCAGTGCTAGAGTGGGTTTTGGCTACACCTTC. Translated, it gives CSARVGFGYTF.

The V gene is TRBV20-1, the J gene TRBJ2-1; D is unclear. The CDR3 runs 15 residues. Germline loops: CDR1 DFQATT, CDR2 SNEGSKA (reference sequence). Trimming removed 5 bases at V and 5 bases at J, with 19 bases between. DNA for the CDR3: TGCAGTGCTCACTCGGACCTTTCTTTGAACAATGAGCAGTTCTTC. Translation gives CSAHSDLSLNNEQFF.

This sequence joins TRBV6-2 or TRBV6-3 and TRBJ2-5, with D maybe TRBD2 (6 bases). V shed 4 bases and J shed 6 bases, with 15 bases lying between them. CDR1 MNHEY and CDR2 SVGEGT come from the germline V gene. The CDR3 is 14 amino acids. The CDR3 coding sequence is TGTGCCAGCAGTTTTGCAGGGAGGAGACAGACCCAGTACTTC. This translates into CASSFAGRRQTQYF.

This clonotype was picked up one time. The rearrangement links TRBV28 to TRBJ2-5; D is unclear. Germline-derived CDR1 and CDR2 are MDHEN and SYDVKM. This CDR3 contains 10 residues. Trimming pared 4 bases from V and 6 bases from J, leaving 3 bases between. The CDR3 loop reads CASSSKTQYF. The CDR3, as DNA: TGTGCCAGCAGTTCAAAGACCCAGTACTTC.

The genes are TRBV4-2 and TRBJ2-5; TRBD2 matches at 9 bases. Germline V gene data show CDR1 as LGHNA and CDR2 as YNFKEQ. The V and J ends lost 1 base and 0 bases, in that order; junction bases with no gene match: 0. The CDR3 runs to 15 residues. The CDR3 bases are TGTGCCAGCAGCCAAGGCGGGGGGGACCAAGAGACCCAGTACTTC. Its protein product is CASSQGGGDQETQYF.

This chain uses TRBV6-2 or TRBV6-3 with TRBJ1-6; no definite D call. The V gene's germline CDR1 is MNHEY and CDR2 SVGEGT. The CDR3 loop spans 13 amino acids. Trimming took off 8 bases at V and 8 bases at J, with 13 bases between the two ends. The CDR3 sequence is CASAQRNDSPLHF. The CDR3, as DNA: TGTGCCAGCGCCCAGAGGAACGATTCACCCCTCCACTTT.

The V and J genes are TRBV7-9 and TRBJ1-1; D ambiguous. V gave up 4 bases and J gave up 0 bases, with 6 bases separating them. CDR1 SEHNR and CDR2 FQNEAQ come from the germline V gene (reference sequence). The length of the CDR3 is 13 residues. CDR3 sequence: CASSSTVNTEAFF. As DNA, the CDR3 is TGTGCCAGCAGCTCGACGGTGAACACTGAAGCTTTCTTT.

V is TRBV12-3 or TRBV12-4 and J is TRBJ1-5; D gene ambiguous. The CDR3 is 14 residues long. V gave up 1 base and J gave up 0 bases, with 4 bases separating them. The CDR3 region has the DNA TGTGCCAGCAGTTTAGAGTCTAGCAATCAGCCCCAGCATTTT. It codes for CASSLESSNQPQHF.

The chain joins TRBV29-1 to TRBJ2-1; 9 nucleotides align to TRBD2. With V trimmed by 6 bases and J by 9 bases, 15 bases remained unmatched. The CDR3 length is 15 residues. Per the germline V gene, CDR1 is SQVTM and CDR2 is ANQGSEA. This CDR3 reads CSVGLAGRRFGEQFF. CDR3 DNA sequence: TGCAGCGTAGGGCTAGCGGGGCGTCGGTTTGGTGAGCAGTTCTTC.

CDR3 in amino acids: CASSLVGRPKYF. Here the CDR3 DNA reads TGTGCCAGCAGCTTAGTAGGGAGGCCTAAGTACTTC. The chain couples TRBV7-8 to TRBJ2-7; D is possibly TRBD2 (6 bases). This CDR3 has 12 amino acids. Germline loops: CDR1 SGHVS, CDR2 FQNEAQ. The V gene lost 1 base and the J gene lost 11 bases, with 12 bases spanning the gap.

The chain couples TRBV24-1 to TRBJ2-1; 13 bases agree with TRBD2. With V trimmed by 3 bases and J by 0 bases, 10 bases remained unmatched. Germline loops: CDR1 KGHDR, CDR2 SFDVKD. The CDR3 runs to 20 residues. DNA for the CDR3: TGTGCCACCAGTGATAGACTAGCGGGAGGCCATTCTGGCTCCTACAATGAGCAGTTCTTC. Translation: CATSDRLAGGHSGSYNEQFF.

This clonotype occurred once. The genes are TRBV29-1 and TRBJ2-3; D remains unclear. The CDR3 has 12 amino acids. CDR1 is SQVTM, CDR2 ANQGSEA, per germline. Trimming took 5 bases from V and 0 from J, leaving 6 bases between them. CDR3 coding DNA: TGCAGCGTTCGTCCTAGCACAGATACGCAGTATTTT. This gives the protein CSVRPSTDTQYF.

The chain links TRBV5-1 to TRBJ2-5; TRBD1 might be the D (5 bases). The CDR3 runs 15 residues. The V gene's germline CDR1 is SGHRS and CDR2 YFSETQ. V was shortened by 0 bases and J by 5 bases, with 14 bases between the two germline ends. This CDR3 is CASSLENPGMETQYF. In DNA, the CDR3 is TGCGCCAGCAGCTTGGAAAATCCAGGGATGGAGACCCAGTACTTC.

V gene TRBV24-1 combines with J gene TRBJ2-5, with D uncertain. V was trimmed by 3 bases and J by 4 bases, leaving 11 bases between them. This CDR3 spans 14 amino acids. Per the germline V gene, CDR1 is KGHDR and CDR2 is SFDVKD. The CDR3 region has the DNA TGTGCCACCAGTGATGCCGGAAATGTAGAGACCCAGTACTTC. Translation gives CATSDAGNVETQYF.

J is TRBJ1-1 and V is TRBV29-1; D might be TRBD1 (6 bases). V was clipped by 4 bases and J by 0 bases, with 12 bases between them. The germline V gene encodes CDR1 SQVTM and CDR2 ANQGSEA. This CDR3 spans 14 amino acids. DNA of the CDR3: TGCAGCGTTGGTAGGGGGGGGATGAACACTGAAGCTTTCTTT. This sequence encodes CSVGRGGMNTEAFF.

The chain uses TRBV7-2 and TRBJ1-2; D might be TRBD1 (5 bases). This CDR3 comprises 14 residues. The germline V gene has CDR1 SGHTA and CDR2 FQGNSA. Trimming left V 5 bases short and J 8 bases short, with 18 bases between. Here the CDR3 reads CASSQGVPRDGYTF. The CDR3 nucleotides are TGTGCCAGCAGCCAGGGCGTCCCAAGGGACGGCTACACCTTC.

The chain uses TRBV5-4 and TRBJ2-1, with D perhaps TRBD1 (5 bases). Germline V gene sequence: CDR1 SGHNT, CDR2 YYREEE (reference sequence). Between the trimmed V and J ends, which lost 2 bases and 4 bases, there was a span of 16 bases. CDR3 size: 16 residues. The CDR3 is CASSFPQGVSYNEQFF. CDR3 DNA: TGTGCCAGCAGCTTTCCCCAGGGTGTATCGTACAATGAGCAGTTCTTC.

The chain recombines TRBV12-5 with TRBJ2-7; 7 bases fit TRBD2. This CDR3 comprises 17 residues. Per germline, CDR1 LGHNT and CDR2 FRNRAP. J was trimmed by 2 bases and V by 6 bases; bases with no gene match: 16. CDR3 amino acids: CASGLGGKDYRAYEQYV. The CDR3 nucleotides read TGTGCTAGTGGCCTCGGGGGGAAGGACTATCGGGCCTACGAGCAGTACGTC.

The rearrangement links TRBV7-9 to TRBJ2-3; D is perhaps TRBD1 or TRBD2 (5 bases each). This CDR3 has 13 amino acids. V lost 2 bases, J lost 5 bases, and 8 bases lay in between. Germline CDR1 reads SEHNR; CDR2 reads FQNEAQ (reference sequence). Here the CDR3 reads CASSLLGEDTQYF. Written as DNA, the CDR3 is TGTGCCAGCAGCTTATTGGGGGAAGATACGCAGTATTTT.

V and J are TRBV20-1 and TRBJ2-3; no definite D call. Per germline, CDR1 DFQATT and CDR2 SNEGSKA (reference sequence). Trimming cost V 1 base and J 8 bases, with 10 bases left between them. This CDR3 spans 12 amino acids. The chain's CDR3 is CSARVSGVTQYF. In DNA form, the CDR3 reads TGCAGTGCTAGAGTAAGTGGAGTTACGCAGTATTTT.

This clonotype was picked up one time. The V gene is TRBV19, the J gene TRBJ1-4, with a weak D call TRBD1 (5 bases). Germline V gene lookup returns CDR1 LNHDA and CDR2 SQIVND (reference sequence). The CDR3 runs 14 residues. V lost 6 bases and J lost 3, with 11 bases in between. The CDR3 DNA follows: TGTGCCAGTAGCCTACAGGTGTCTAATGAAAAACTGTTTTTT. Protein: CASSLQVSNEKLFF. Based on the CDR3 plus reference TRBV19 and TRBJ1-4, the full variable domain is DGGITQSPKYLFRKEGQNVTLSCEQNLNHDAMYWYRQDPGQGLRLIYYSQIVNDFQKGDIAEGYSVSREKKESFPLTVTSAQKNPTAFYLCASSLQVSNEKLFFGSGTQLSVL.

The chain couples TRBV20-1 to TRBJ1-1; D may be TRBD1 (6 bases). Trimming cost V 0 bases and J 1 base, with 9 bases left between them. Per the germline V gene, CDR1 is DFQATT and CDR2 is SNEGSKA (reference sequence). This CDR3 comprises 14 residues. As DNA, the CDR3 is TGCAGTGCTAGAGATCAGGGGCCGAACACTGAAGCTTTCTTT. It codes for CSARDQGPNTEAFF.

This clonotype was counted once. The rearrangement links TRBV30 to TRBJ2-1, with 10 bases fitting TRBD1. This CDR3 contains 15 residues. J was trimmed by 14 bases and V by 7 bases; bases with no gene match: 20. Per the germline V gene, CDR1 is GTSNPN and CDR2 is SVGIG (reference sequence). The CDR3 DNA sequence: TGTGCCTCGACCGGGACAGGGGCCCTCAGCTTACTGGAGTTCTTC. Its protein is CASTGTGALSLLEFF.

This clonotype was seen only once. This chain uses TRBV30 with TRBJ2-3, with a weak D call TRBD1 (6 bases). CDR1 and CDR2 (germline): GTSNPN, SVGIG (reference sequence). The CDR3 runs 12 residues. Trimming stripped 2 bases from V and 6 bases from J, with 9 bases between. The chain's CDR3 is CAWSTGRDTQYF. CDR3 DNA: TGTGCCTGGAGTACAGGGCGGGATACGCAGTATTTT.

This clonotype was picked up a small number of times. The chain couples TRBV12-3 or TRBV12-4 to TRBJ2-4; no clear D. The CDR3 is 14 residues long. Trimming removed 6 bases from V and 0 bases from J, with 9 bases in between. In DNA, the CDR3 is TGTGCCAGCAGCGAAAATCTAGCCAAAAACATTCAGTACTTC. Its protein product is CASSENLAKNIQYF.